The 25 T cell receptor beta chains listed next were all sequenced from one sample in a study of identical twins. TCRdb re-called the 5' RACE reads through MiXCR, storing one row per CDR3 protein. The sample has some 1,700,000 distinct CDR3 sequences, under 35% seen once. Sequencing input: cord blood. Receptors were obtained from a newborn girl in good health.

V usage is TRBV27 and J usage is TRBJ2-1; D call uncertain. Germline assignment: CDR1 MNHEY and CDR2 SMNVEV (reference sequence). The CDR3 contains 17 residues. Trimming pared 2 bases from V and 2 bases from J, leaving 16 bases between. CDR3 loop: CASSLNPSAPAYNEQFF. The CDR3 DNA reads as TGTGCCAGCAGTTTAAATCCCTCCGCGCCCGCCTACAATGAGCAGTTCTTC.

The V call is TRBV20-1, the J call TRBJ2-2; 7 bases match TRBD1. CDR3 length equals 14 residues. The V segment lost 6 bases and the J segment 0 bases; nucleotides outside the gene matches: 4. The V gene's germline CDR1 is DFQATT and CDR2 SNEGSKA (reference sequence). CDR3 amino acids: CSAPDRSNTGELFF. The CDR3 DNA reads TGCAGTGCCCCGGACAGGTCGAACACCGGGGAGCTGTTTTTT.

This sequence joins TRBV20-1 and TRBJ1-5, with D possibly being TRBD1 (5 bases). CDR1 is DFQATT, CDR2 SNEGSKA, per germline (reference sequence). This CDR3 region has 17 residues. V gave up 1 base and J gave up 1 base, with 17 bases separating them. CDR3 nucleotide sequence: TGCAGTGCTAGAGGGGGGAGGGAATACGGGAGCAATCAGCCCCAGCATTTT. Translation: CSARGGREYGSNQPQHF.

The chain recombines TRBV5-1 with TRBJ2-2; TRBD2 might be the D (6 bases). Trimming cost V 5 bases and J 0 bases, with 14 bases left between them. Germline loops: CDR1 SGHRS, CDR2 YFSETQ. CDR3 size: 16 residues. CDR3 nucleotide sequence: TGCGCCAGCAGTCTACTACCGGGGGCGAACACCGGGGAGCTGTTTTTT. Translation: CASSLLPGANTGELFF.

This clonotype was seen a handful of times. V and J are TRBV12-3 or TRBV12-4 and TRBJ2-1, with D perhaps TRBD2 (6 bases). Trimming removed 7 bases from V and 2 bases from J, with 12 bases in between. CDR3 length: 14 residues. The CDR3 sequence is CASTIRTTYNEQFF. The CDR3 DNA sequence: TGTGCCAGCACCATTAGGACTACCTACAATGAGCAGTTCTTC.

The chain recombines TRBV5-5 with TRBJ2-2, with D unclear. This CDR3 spans 15 amino acids. The germline V gene encodes CDR1 SGHKS and CDR2 YYEKEE (reference sequence). Trimming pared 1 base from V and 3 bases from J, leaving 10 bases between. The CDR3 loop is CASSLSQAYTGELFF. The CDR3 nucleotides read TGTGCCAGCAGCTTGTCCCAGGCCTACACCGGGGAGCTGTTTTTT.

The chain has TRBV2 and TRBJ1-5, with D tentatively TRBD1 (6 bases). The germline V gene encodes CDR1 SNHLY and CDR2 FYNNEI. With 6 bases removed from V and 11 bases from J, the gap between germline ends came to 14 bases. The CDR3 runs 12 residues. CDR3 sequence (DNA): TGTGCCAGCAGATTACGACAGGCATCCCAGCATTTT. Translating it yields CASRLRQASQHF.

The CDR3 sequence is CASSPGQGKNEQYF. CDR3 nucleotide sequence: TGTGCCAGCAGCCCTGGACAGGGAAAAAACGAGCAGTACTTC. The V call is TRBV11-2, the J call TRBJ2-7; TRBD1 matches at 8 bases. CDR1 is SGHAT and CDR2 is FQNNGV in the germline V gene. V was clipped by 5 bases and J by 5 bases; unmatched bases: 8. This CDR3 comprises 14 residues.

This clonotype was seen a few times. The V gene is TRBV9, the J gene TRBJ2-7, with TRBD2 matching 9 bases. V trimming: 0 bases; J trimming: 1 base; junction bases outside the gene matches: 11. The CDR3 is made up of 18 amino acids. Germline-derived CDR1 and CDR2 are SGDLS and YYNGEE. The CDR3 DNA follows: TGTGCCAGCAGCGTAGGAGCCTCTCTAGCGGGGCTATCCTACGAGCAGTACTTC. Its protein product is CASSVGASLAGLSYEQYF. Drawing the rest from reference TRBV9 and TRBJ2-7, the complete variable domain is DSGVTQTPKHLITATGQRVTLRCSPRSGDLSVYWYQQSLDQGLQFLIQYYNGEERAKGNILERFSAQQFPDLHSELNLSSLELGDSALYFCASSVGASLAGLSYEQYFGPGTRLTVT.

The chain links TRBV12-3 or TRBV12-4 to TRBJ1-2, with D maybe TRBD1 (6 bases). The ends were cut back, 0 bases at V and 8 bases at J, with 13 bases in the middle. This CDR3 is built from 14 residues. CDR3 sequence: CASSLALVGGGYTF. The CDR3 bases are TGTGCCAGCAGTTTAGCGCTGGTAGGGGGAGGCTACACCTTC.

This clonotype was observed a few times. V and J are TRBV11-2 and TRBJ2-7, with a possible D match to TRBD1 (5 bases). CDR1 and CDR2 from the germline V gene are SGHAT and FQNNGV. This CDR3 comprises 13 residues. Trimming pared 8 bases from V and 3 bases from J, leaving 14 bases between. The CDR3 spells CASQRSRVYEQYF. The CDR3 DNA reads TGTGCCAGCCAGCGATCCAGGGTCTACGAGCAGTACTTC.

The V gene is TRBV12-3 or TRBV12-4, the J gene TRBJ2-5; TRBD1 is a possible D gene (5 bases). The CDR3 is 13 residues long. Trimming left V 6 bases short and J 11 bases short, with 19 bases between. CDR3 amino acids: CASRVGAYNEQYF. The CDR3 DNA sequence: TGTGCCAGCAGGGTTGGGGCCTACAATGAGCAGTACTTC.

This chain connects TRBV20-1 to TRBJ2-7; D gene uncertain. V lost 8 bases to trimming and J lost 2 bases, with 13 bases between them. Per the germline V gene, CDR1 is DFQATT and CDR2 is SNEGSKA (reference sequence). There are 12 residues in the CDR3. Here the CDR3 DNA reads TGCAGTCCGGATTCCTACACCTACGAGCAGTACTTC. Its protein product is CSPDSYTYEQYF.

The chain carries TRBV9 and TRBJ2-3; 9 nucleotides align to TRBD2. The CDR3 runs 19 residues. Losses at the gene ends were 0 bases for V and 0 bases for J; bases not matched to a gene: 11. CDR1 and CDR2 (germline): SGDLS, YYNGEE. The CDR3 DNA reads as TGTGCCAGCAGCGTAGATATAGCGGGGGTCCGACTTAGCACAGATACGCAGTATTTT. Translation gives CASSVDIAGVRLSTDTQYF. Supplemented by reference TRBV9 and TRBJ2-3, the full variable domain reads DSGVTQTPKHLITATGQRVTLRCSPRSGDLSVYWYQQSLDQGLQFLIQYYNGEERAKGNILERFSAQQFPDLHSELNLSSLELGDSALYFCASSVDIAGVRLSTDTQYFGPGTRLTVL.

This clonotype showed up just a few times. The CDR3 is CSVSTVVSGNTIYF. The CDR3 region has the DNA TGCAGCGTGTCGACAGTCGTCTCTGGAAACACCATATATTTT. V gene TRBV29-1 combines with J gene TRBJ1-3, with a tentative D call TRBD1 (5 bases). CDR3 size: 14 residues. Germline V gene lookup returns CDR1 SQVTM and CDR2 ANQGSEA. V was cut by 6 bases and J by 0 bases, with 12 bases left in between.

V and J are TRBV25-1 and TRBJ2-1; 9 bases agree with TRBD1. The CDR3 is made up of 15 amino acids. Trimming at V came to 2 bases and at J to 2 bases, leaving 1 base not matched to a gene. CDR1 and CDR2 (germline): MGHDK, SYGVNS. Here the CDR3 reads CASSETGGTYNEQFF. The CDR3 coding sequence is TGTGCCAGCAGTGAAACAGGGGGCACCTACAATGAGCAGTTCTTC.

The genes are TRBV20-1 and TRBJ2-5; 11 bases line up with TRBD2. From germline, CDR1 is DFQATT and CDR2 SNEGSKA (reference sequence). CDR3 size: 15 residues. The V and J ends lost 0 bases and 2 bases, in that order; junction bases with no gene match: 2. CDR3 loop: CSARDPSGGQETQYF. The CDR3 DNA reads TGCAGTGCTAGAGATCCTAGCGGGGGGCAAGAGACCCAGTACTTC.

Only a few counts were recorded for this clonotype. This sequence joins TRBV20-1 and TRBJ2-5; tentatively, D is TRBD2 (6 bases). V lost 5 bases, J lost 13 bases, and 14 bases lay in between. The CDR3 is 10 residues long. Germline CDR1 is DFQATT and CDR2 is SNEGSKA (reference sequence). CDR3: CSARRGDWYF. The DNA of the CDR3 is TGCAGTGCTCGGAGGGGAGATTGGTACTTC.

In this sample, this clonotype turned up many times. CDR3 coding DNA: TGTGCCAGCAGTTTTCGGCCGTCAGAGACCCAGTACTTC. Residues: CASSFRPSETQYF. This rearrangement joins TRBV28 to TRBJ2-5, with D uncertain. The CDR3 spans 13 residues. The V and J ends lost 3 bases and 4 bases respectively, with 9 bases between them. Germline assignment: CDR1 MDHEN and CDR2 SYDVKM.

There are a few counts of this clonotype. This chain joins TRBV9 and TRBJ2-1, with D unresolved. CDR1 and CDR2 (germline): SGDLS, YYNGEE. The CDR3 length is 13 residues. The V gene lost 0 bases and the J gene lost 6 bases, with 7 bases spanning the gap. CDR3 bases: TGTGCCAGCAGCGTAGAAGGGTTCAATGAGCAGTTCTTC. It specifies CASSVEGFNEQFF.

This chain uses TRBV20-1 with TRBJ2-2; 8 bases map to TRBD1. The V and J ends lost 0 bases and 8 bases, in that order; junction bases with no gene match: 5. CDR1 and CDR2 from the germline V gene are DFQATT and SNEGSKA (reference sequence). There are 14 residues in the CDR3. Written as DNA, the CDR3 is TGCAGTGCTAGAGAGGACAGGGTGTTGGGGGAGCTGTTTTTT. Protein sequence: CSAREDRVLGELFF.

This clonotype has more than one count but fewer than ten. The chain couples TRBV9 to TRBJ2-3; either TRBD1 or TRBD2 may supply D (5 bases each). The V end lost 4 bases, the J end lost 6 bases, and 21 bases lay between the germline ends. The CDR3 contains 16 residues. Germline lookup yields CDR1 SGDLS and CDR2 YYNGEE. CDR3 DNA sequence: TGTGCCAGCAGCCCCCGAGGGGCCCGATTAAGCGATACGCAGTATTTT. Its translation: CASSPRGARLSDTQYF.

This clonotype was counted between two and nine times. V and J are TRBV28 and TRBJ2-2; 9 bases are shared with TRBD1. Germline-derived CDR1 and CDR2 are MDHEN and SYDVKM. The CDR3 loop spans 14 amino acids. Losses at the gene ends were 10 bases for V and 7 bases for J; bases not matched to a gene: 10. Here the CDR3 reads CATIQGAGGGELFF. The CDR3 nucleotides read TGTGCCACAATACAGGGGGCAGGCGGCGGGGAGCTGTTTTTT.

The table lists this clonotype with a few counts. The chain has TRBV7-9 and TRBJ1-4; no clear D. V was cut by 5 bases and J by 2 bases, with 9 bases left in between. This CDR3 contains 14 residues. CDR1 and CDR2 (germline): SEHNR, FQNEAQ (reference sequence). CDR3 DNA sequence: TGTGCCAGCAGCCGGGCCTGGACTAATGAAAAACTGTTTTTT. It encodes CASSRAWTNEKLFF.

In this sample, this clonotype turned up a few times. This chain connects TRBV20-1 to TRBJ2-3; 8 positions match TRBD2. The CDR3 has 13 residues. V trimming: 3 bases; J trimming: 6 bases; junction bases outside the gene matches: 5. Germline V gives CDR1 DFQATT, CDR2 SNEGSKA (reference sequence). CDR3 amino acids: CSASGLAWDTQYF. DNA of the CDR3: TGCAGTGCTAGCGGACTAGCATGGGATACGCAGTATTTT.